Listed here are 25 T cell receptor beta chains from one sample, sequenced in a study of CD8+ T cells in alopecia areata. RNA, once extracted, was reverse transcribed into cDNA for use as the sequencing template. Data came from immunoSEQ multiplex PCR; TCRdb stores just in-frame clones and leaves some out. The data show around 300,000 clones, 60% seen once. Treatment defined: oral pan-JAK inhibitor, 5-10 mg twice daily. Sequenced material: CD4+ T cells sorted from blood, taken at week 52, from a patient treated with tofacitinib. All receptors come from a human donor with alopecia areata.

In its sample, this clone was seen a few times. The V gene is TRBV7-2, the J gene TRBJ1-5; 9 nucleotides agree with TRBD1. The CDR3 contains 17 residues. V lost 3 bases, J lost 0 bases, and 6 bases stayed unmatched. The germline V gene has CDR1 SGHTA and CDR2 FQGNSA. CDR3 in amino acids: CASSLGTGSYSNQPQHF. CDR3 coding DNA: TGTGCCAGCAGCTTGGGGACAGGGTCCTATAGCAATCAGCCCCAGCATTTT.

The chain combines TRBV25-1 with TRBJ2-1, with D possibly TRBD2 on 5 matching bases. V lost 3 bases to trimming and J lost 9 bases, with 18 bases between them. The germline V gene has CDR1 MGHDK and CDR2 SYGVNS. The CDR3 runs 15 residues. The CDR3 nucleotides read TGTGCCAGCAGTGACTCGGGCGGGCCCGGGATTGAGCAGTTCTTC. Encoded protein: CASSDSGGPGIEQFF.

The chain carries TRBV30 and TRBJ1-2, with a tentative D call TRBD1 (6 bases). This CDR3 has 11 amino acids. Trimming stripped 3 bases from V and 4 bases from J, with 6 bases between. The germline gives CDR1 GTSNPN, CDR2 SVGIG (reference sequence). The chain's CDR3 is CAWRQGYGYTF. CDR3 nucleotide sequence: TGTGCCTGGAGACAGGGCTATGGCTACACCTTC.

The V gene is TRBV13, the J gene TRBJ2-7; 12 nucleotides line up with TRBD2. The CDR3 consists of 16 residues. J gave up 2 bases and V 1 base, and 3 bases lay outside the gene matches. The V gene's germline CDR1 is PRHDT and CDR2 FYEKMQ (reference sequence). In DNA, the CDR3 is TGTGCCAGCAGCTTAGAACGGACTAGCGGGACCTACGAGCAGTACTTC. Amino acids: CASSLERTSGTYEQYF. Looking up the rest from reference TRBV13 and TRBJ2-7 gives the full variable domain: AAGVIQSPRHLIKEKRETATLKCYPIPRHDTVYWYQQGPGQDPQFLISFYEKMQSDKGSIPDRFSAQQFSDYHSELNMSSLELGDSALYFCASSLERTSGTYEQYFGPGTRLTVT.

This chain connects TRBV30 to TRBJ1-1; D may be TRBD1 (5 bases). Trimming pared 0 bases from V and 4 bases from J, leaving 15 bases between. CDR1 and CDR2 (germline): GTSNPN, SVGIG (reference sequence). The CDR3 extends over 15 amino acids. This CDR3 is CAWSVKGLKSTEAFF. The CDR3 nucleotides read TGTGCCTGGAGTGTGAAGGGACTTAAGAGCACTGAAGCTTTCTTT.

This chain connects TRBV27 to TRBJ1-5, with D unresolved. This CDR3 has 13 amino acids. Trimming stripped 5 bases from V and 6 bases from J, with 11 bases between. Germline lookup yields CDR1 MNHEY and CDR2 SMNVEV (reference sequence). CDR3 nucleotides: TGTGCCAGCAGTGAAGCGGCGGGTCAGCCCCAGCATTTT. This gives the protein CASSEAAGQPQHF.

CDR3 coding DNA: TGTGCCTGGAGTCGACAGGGGACCACTGAAGCTTTCTTT. Its protein product is CAWSRQGTTEAFF. The J gene is TRBJ1-1, the V gene TRBV30; 8 bases are a match to TRBD1. Losses at the gene ends were 2 bases for V and 4 bases for J; bases not matched to a gene: 3. Germline-derived CDR1 and CDR2 are GTSNPN and SVGIG (reference sequence). The CDR3 sequence is 13 residues long.

The V and J genes are TRBV29-1 and TRBJ2-1, with 14 bases fitting TRBD2. This CDR3 region has 13 residues. V trimming: 6 bases; J trimming: 16 bases; junction bases outside the gene matches: 11. Germline V gene data show CDR1 as SQVTM and CDR2 as ANQGSEA. CDR3 protein: CSVVGLAGGSQFF. Here the CDR3 DNA reads TGCAGCGTCGTCGGACTAGCGGGGGGCTCTCAATTCTTC.

The gene calls are TRBV9 and TRBJ1-6; TRBD1 is a possible D gene (5 bases). Germline V gene sequence: CDR1 SGDLS, CDR2 YYNGEE. Trimming took off 1 base at V and 8 bases at J, with 13 bases between the two ends. The CDR3 length is 15 residues. The CDR3 DNA sequence: TGTGCCAGCAGCGTATCCGGGGCGTTTGATTCACCCCTCCACTTT. It translates to CASSVSGAFDSPLHF.

The rearrangement joins TRBV30 to TRBJ2-1, with no clear D. V lost 0 bases to trimming and J lost 6 bases, with 9 bases between them. Germline values: CDR1 GTSNPN, CDR2 SVGIG (reference sequence). The CDR3 runs 13 residues. The CDR3 region has the DNA TGTGCCTGGAGTGTTCAAGTTCCCAATGAGCAGTTCTTC. Translated, it gives CAWSVQVPNEQFF.

J is TRBJ2-7 and V is TRBV29-1; 7 bases are a match to TRBD1. This CDR3 comprises 16 residues. The germline CDR1 and CDR2 sequences are SQVTM and ANQGSEA. Trimming took 0 bases from V and 4 from J; bases not matched to a gene: 12. The CDR3 sequence is CSVEDRRTGETYEQYF. CDR3 nucleotide sequence: TGCAGCGTTGAAGATCGGAGGACAGGAGAAACGTACGAGCAGTACTTC.

V is TRBV30 and J is TRBJ1-5; D call uncertain. Germline assignment: CDR1 GTSNPN and CDR2 SVGIG (reference sequence). V lost 5 bases and J 7 bases, leaving 15 bases between the germline ends. The CDR3 is 13 residues long. The CDR3 sequence is CAWAGNEAQPQHF. Here the CDR3 DNA reads TGTGCCTGGGCCGGGAACGAAGCGCAGCCCCAGCATTTT.

V and J are TRBV30 and TRBJ2-5; 7 nucleotides align to TRBD2. Germline CDR1 is GTSNPN and CDR2 is SVGIG (reference sequence). The CDR3 runs to 14 residues. Trimming took 3 bases from V and 5 from J; bases not matched to a gene: 9. The CDR3 DNA is TGTGCCTGGAGGACTAGCCCAACGGTGGAGACCCAGTACTTC. This gives the protein CAWRTSPTVETQYF. The variable domain in full, completed from reference TRBV30 and TRBJ2-5, reads SQTIHQWPATLVQPVGSPLSLECTVEGTSNPNLYWYRQAAGRGLQLLFYSVGIGQISSEVPQNLSASRPQDRQFILSSKKLLLSDSGFYLCAWRTSPTVETQYFGPGTRLLVL.

This clone was observed a handful of times. CDR3 protein: CASSFSSGGTDTQYF. CDR3 nucleotide sequence: TGTGCCAGCAGTTTCTCTAGCGGGGGCACAGATACGCAGTATTTT. The chain combines TRBV7-9 with TRBJ2-3; 9 nucleotides agree with TRBD2. This CDR3 contains 15 residues. Germline V gene sequence: CDR1 SEHNR, CDR2 FQNEAQ (reference sequence). Trimming removed 6 bases from V and 1 base from J; junction bases left unmatched: 5.

This chain connects TRBV10-3 to TRBJ2-5; D uncertain. The length of the CDR3 is 12 residues. V was clipped by 3 bases and J by 5 bases, with 7 bases between them. The V gene's germline CDR1 is ENHRY and CDR2 SYGVKD. For the CDR3, the DNA is TGTGCCATCAGTGAAGGGCTCGAGACCCAGTACTTC. Amino acids: CAISEGLETQYF.

The chain couples TRBV5-6 to TRBJ2-2; a weak D match, TRBD2 (5 bases). CDR1 is SGHDT and CDR2 is YYEEEE in the germline V gene. The CDR3 is 14 amino acids. The V and J ends lost 4 bases and 1 base respectively, with 8 bases between them. The DNA for the CDR3 is TGTGCCAGCAGCCGGGGAAGGAACACCGGGGAGCTGTTTTTT. It specifies CASSRGRNTGELFF.

The chain employs TRBV5-1 and TRBJ1-1; D gene uncertain. Per germline, CDR1 SGHRS and CDR2 YFSETQ. Between the trimmed V and J ends, which lost 0 bases and 6 bases, there was a span of 9 bases. The CDR3 extends over 13 amino acids. The CDR3 region has the DNA TGCGCCAGCAGCTTGGGAGGCTTGTCTGAAGCTTTCTTT. Residues: CASSLGGLSEAFF.

The chain joins TRBV10-3 to TRBJ1-2; TRBD1 is a possible D gene (5 bases). V was cut by 1 base and J by 4 bases, with 10 bases left in between. CDR1 and CDR2 (germline): ENHRY, SYGVKD. This CDR3 comprises 14 residues. CDR3 bases: TGTGCCATCAGTGAGTTCGACAGTATCTATGGCTACACCTTC. As protein: CAISEFDSIYGYTF.

This chain joins TRBV4-2 and TRBJ2-2; D is unresolved. Germline assignment: CDR1 LGHNA and CDR2 YNFKEQ. The V gene lost 0 bases and the J gene lost 8 bases, with 10 bases spanning the gap. The CDR3 contains 14 residues. The CDR3 here is CASSQEATRGELFF. CDR3 in DNA: TGTGCCAGCAGCCAAGAGGCTACGAGGGGGGAGCTGTTTTTT.

The chain joins TRBV6-1 to TRBJ2-2; the D gene is possibly TRBD2 (6 bases). This CDR3 spans 15 amino acids. V lost 7 bases and J lost 5, with 17 bases in between. Germline loops: CDR1 MNHNS, CDR2 SASEGT. The CDR3 bases are TGTGCCAGCATGAGGCTAGCGATTGGGACCGGGGAGCTGTTTTTT. Translating it yields CASMRLAIGTGELFF.

Only a few counts were recorded for this clone. The V gene is TRBV5-4, the J gene TRBJ2-2; the D gene is possibly TRBD1 (6 bases). This CDR3 spans 14 amino acids. Germline values: CDR1 SGHNT, CDR2 YYREEE (reference sequence). V dropped 5 bases and J dropped 1 base, with 9 bases sitting between them. CDR3 protein: CASSQGWNTGELFF. CDR3 nucleotides: TGTGCCAGCAGTCAGGGGTGGAACACCGGGGAGCTGTTTTTT.

The chain joins TRBV9 to TRBJ2-5; D gene ambiguous. CDR1 and CDR2 from the germline V gene are SGDLS and YYNGEE. CDR3 length: 14 amino acids. V was clipped by 0 bases and J by 4 bases, with 10 bases between them. The CDR3 DNA follows: TGTGCCAGCAGCGTAGGTAATAGTAGAGAGACCCAGTACTTC. It specifies CASSVGNSRETQYF.

The CDR3, as DNA: TGTGCCTGCACCCGGACAGAAGCTTTCTTT. Its translation: CACTRTEAFF. This chain connects TRBV30 to TRBJ1-1; D may be TRBD1 (5 bases). This CDR3 has 10 residues. Germline values: CDR1 GTSNPN, CDR2 SVGIG (reference sequence). V was clipped by 6 bases and J by 8 bases, with 10 bases between them.

This clone was observed a handful of times. The chain uses TRBV6-5 and TRBJ1-1; tentatively, D is TRBD1 (6 bases). Looked up from germline, CDR1 is MNHEY and CDR2 is SVGAGI. The CDR3 has 15 residues. With 0 bases removed from V and 3 bases from J, the gap between germline ends came to 11 bases. The CDR3 region has the DNA TGTGCCAGCAGTTACTCGATACAGGGACACACTGAAGCTTTCTTT. Its protein is CASSYSIQGHTEAFF.

The chain joins TRBV4-1 to TRBJ1-2; D unclear. The CDR3 spans 15 residues. Germline V gene sequence: CDR1 MGHRA, CDR2 YSYEKL. V lost 0 bases and J lost 4, with 12 bases in between. CDR3 in DNA: TGCGCCAGCAGCCAAGACTGGCCGACCGGCTATGGCTACACCTTC. Translation: CASSQDWPTGYGYTF.